The source of this T cell receptor beta chain is a study of response to subunit inactivated influenza vaccine. Germline trimming cut 6 bases from V and 7 bases from J; bases unmatched to any gene: 15. The CDR3 sequence is 16 residues long. In germline, CDR1 is DFQATT, CDR2 SNEGSKA (reference sequence). Whole-study results and caveats: After each seasonal influenza vaccination, few new T cells are recruited, the authors suggested.

This clonotype has just a few counts. Its antigen is still unknown. Using its own MiXCR run on the RT-PCR reads, TCRdb lists one record per CDR3 protein. This sample has around 650,000 distinct CDR3 sequences, with 15% to 17% found just once. This receptor was identified in a man aged 50 or older who received an inactivated influenza vaccine. The V call is TRBV20-1, the J call TRBJ2-1; 10 bases map to TRBD2. The sequences come from PBMCs from blood, collected 11 to 12 days after vaccination. CDR3: CSAPTGASGSLNEQFF. CDR3 DNA: TGCAGTGCCCCAACTGGAGCTAGCGGGAGTCTGAATGAGCAGTTCTTC.